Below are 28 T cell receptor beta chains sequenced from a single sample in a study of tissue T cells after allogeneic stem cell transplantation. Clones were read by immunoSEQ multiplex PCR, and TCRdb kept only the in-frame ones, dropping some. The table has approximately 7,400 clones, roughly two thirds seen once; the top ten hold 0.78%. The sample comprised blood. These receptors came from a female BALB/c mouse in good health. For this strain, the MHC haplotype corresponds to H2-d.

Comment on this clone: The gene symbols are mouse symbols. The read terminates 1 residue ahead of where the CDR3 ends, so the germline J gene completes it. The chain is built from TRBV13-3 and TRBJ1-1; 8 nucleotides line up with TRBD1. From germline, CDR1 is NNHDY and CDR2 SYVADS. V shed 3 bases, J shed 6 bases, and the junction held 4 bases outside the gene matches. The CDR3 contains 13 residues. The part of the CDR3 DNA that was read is TGTGCCAGCAGTGGTCGACAGGGGTCAGAAGTCTTC. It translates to CASSGRQGSEVF. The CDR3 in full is CASSGRQGSEVFF.

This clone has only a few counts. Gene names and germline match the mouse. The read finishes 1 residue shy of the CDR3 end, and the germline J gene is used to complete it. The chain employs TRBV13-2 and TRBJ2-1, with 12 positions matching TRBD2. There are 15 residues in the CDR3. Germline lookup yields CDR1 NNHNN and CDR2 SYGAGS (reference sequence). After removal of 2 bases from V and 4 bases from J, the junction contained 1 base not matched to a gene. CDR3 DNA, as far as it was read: TGTGCCAGCGGTGAGGGACTGGGGGGATATGCTGAGCAGTTC. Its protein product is CASGEGLGGYAEQF. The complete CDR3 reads CASGEGLGGYAEQFF.

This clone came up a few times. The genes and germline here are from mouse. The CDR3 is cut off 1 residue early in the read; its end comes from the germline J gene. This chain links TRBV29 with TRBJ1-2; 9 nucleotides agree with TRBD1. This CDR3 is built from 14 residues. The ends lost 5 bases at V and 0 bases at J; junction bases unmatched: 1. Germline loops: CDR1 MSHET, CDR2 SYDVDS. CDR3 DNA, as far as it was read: TGTGCTAGCAGTCGACAGGGGGCAAACTCCGACTACACC. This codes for CASSRQGANSDYT. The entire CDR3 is CASSRQGANSDYTF. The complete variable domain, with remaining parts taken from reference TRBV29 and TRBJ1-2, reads DMKVTQMPRYLIKRMGENVLLECGQDMSHETMYWYRQDPGLGLQLIYISYDVDSNSEGDIPKGYRVSRKKREHFSLILDSAKTNQTSVYFCASSRQGANSDYTFGSGTRLLVI.

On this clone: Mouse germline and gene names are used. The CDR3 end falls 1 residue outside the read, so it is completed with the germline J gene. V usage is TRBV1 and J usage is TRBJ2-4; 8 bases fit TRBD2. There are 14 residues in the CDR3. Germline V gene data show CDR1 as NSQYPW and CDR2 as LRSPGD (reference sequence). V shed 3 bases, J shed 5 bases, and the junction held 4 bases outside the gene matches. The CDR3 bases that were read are TGCACCTGCAGTGCCGGGACTGGTAGAAACACCTTGTAC. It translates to CTCSAGTGRNTLY. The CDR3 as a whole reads CTCSAGTGRNTLYF. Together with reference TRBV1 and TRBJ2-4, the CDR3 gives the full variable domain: VTLLEQNPRWRLVPRGQAVNLRCILKNSQYPWMSWYQQDLQKQLQWLFTLRSPGDKEVKSLPGADYLATRVTDTELRLQVANMSQGRTLYCTCSAGTGRNTLYFGAGTRLSVL.

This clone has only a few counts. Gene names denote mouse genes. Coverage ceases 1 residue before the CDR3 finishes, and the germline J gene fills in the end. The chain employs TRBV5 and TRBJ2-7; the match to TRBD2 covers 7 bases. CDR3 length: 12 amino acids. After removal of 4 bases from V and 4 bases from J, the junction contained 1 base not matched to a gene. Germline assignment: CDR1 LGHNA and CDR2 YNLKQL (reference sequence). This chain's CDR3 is CASSPWGYEQYF. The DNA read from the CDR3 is TGTGCCAGCAGCCCCTGGGGGTATGAACAGTAC.

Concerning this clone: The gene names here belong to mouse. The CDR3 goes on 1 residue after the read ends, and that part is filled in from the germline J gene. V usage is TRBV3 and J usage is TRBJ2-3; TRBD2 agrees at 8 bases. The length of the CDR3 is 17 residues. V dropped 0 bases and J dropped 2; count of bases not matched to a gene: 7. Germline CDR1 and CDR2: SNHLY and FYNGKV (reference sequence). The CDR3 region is CASSLAGGGQDAETLYF. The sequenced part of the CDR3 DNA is TGTGCCAGCAGCTTAGCTGGGGGGGGGCAGGATGCAGAAACGCTGTAT. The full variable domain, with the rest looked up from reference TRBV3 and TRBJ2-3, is GPKVLQIPSHQIIDMGQMVTLNCDPVSNHLYFYWYKQILGQQMEFLVNFYNGKVMEKSKLFKDQFSVERPDGSYFTLKIQPTALEDSAVYFCASSLAGGGQDAETLYFGSGTRLTVL.

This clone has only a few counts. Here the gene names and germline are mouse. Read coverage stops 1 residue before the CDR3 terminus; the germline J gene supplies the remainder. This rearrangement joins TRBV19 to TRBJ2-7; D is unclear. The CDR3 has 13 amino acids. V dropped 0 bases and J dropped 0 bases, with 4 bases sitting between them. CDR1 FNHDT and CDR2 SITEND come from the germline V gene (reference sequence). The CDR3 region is CASSIVVSYEQYF. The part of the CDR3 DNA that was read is TGTGCCAGCAGTATAGTGGTCTCCTATGAACAGTAC.

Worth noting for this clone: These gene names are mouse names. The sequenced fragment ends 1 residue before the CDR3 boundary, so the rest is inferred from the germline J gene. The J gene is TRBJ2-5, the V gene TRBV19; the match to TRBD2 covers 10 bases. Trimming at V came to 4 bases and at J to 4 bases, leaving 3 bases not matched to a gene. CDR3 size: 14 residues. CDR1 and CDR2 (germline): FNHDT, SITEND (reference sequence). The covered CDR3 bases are TGTGCCAGCAGTCTGGGGGGGCTAAAAGACACCCAGTAC. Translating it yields CASSLGGLKDTQY. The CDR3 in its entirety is CASSLGGLKDTQYF.

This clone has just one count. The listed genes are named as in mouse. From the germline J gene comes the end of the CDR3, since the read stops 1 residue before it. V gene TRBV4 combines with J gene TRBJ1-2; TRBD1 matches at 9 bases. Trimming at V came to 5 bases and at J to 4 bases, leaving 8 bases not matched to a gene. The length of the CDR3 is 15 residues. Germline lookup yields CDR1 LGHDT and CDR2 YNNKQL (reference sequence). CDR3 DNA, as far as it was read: TGTGCCAGCAGCCTCACAGGGGGCGGTGGCTCCGACTACACC. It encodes CASSLTGGGGSDYT. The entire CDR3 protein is CASSLTGGGGSDYTF.

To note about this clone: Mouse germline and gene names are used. CDR3 bases read: TGTGCCAGCTCTCCAGACTGGGGGGGGTCCTATGAACAGTAC. It encodes CASSPDWGGSYEQY. The entire CDR3 is CASSPDWGGSYEQYF. The chain has TRBV12-1 and TRBJ2-7, with 11 bases aligning to TRBD2. The CDR3 goes on 1 residue after the read ends, and that part is filled in from the germline J gene. Trimming at V came to 2 bases and at J to 1 base, leaving 3 bases not matched to a gene. The CDR3 totals 15 residues. In germline, CDR1 is SGHSN, CDR2 HYEKVE.

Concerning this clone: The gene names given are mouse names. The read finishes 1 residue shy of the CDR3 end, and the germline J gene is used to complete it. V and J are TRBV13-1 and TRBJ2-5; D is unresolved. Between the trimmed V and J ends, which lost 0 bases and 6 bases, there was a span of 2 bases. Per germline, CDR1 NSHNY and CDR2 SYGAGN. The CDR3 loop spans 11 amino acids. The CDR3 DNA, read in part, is TGTGCCAGCAGTGATGCTGACACCCAGTAC. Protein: CASSDADTQY. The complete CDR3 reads CASSDADTQYF.

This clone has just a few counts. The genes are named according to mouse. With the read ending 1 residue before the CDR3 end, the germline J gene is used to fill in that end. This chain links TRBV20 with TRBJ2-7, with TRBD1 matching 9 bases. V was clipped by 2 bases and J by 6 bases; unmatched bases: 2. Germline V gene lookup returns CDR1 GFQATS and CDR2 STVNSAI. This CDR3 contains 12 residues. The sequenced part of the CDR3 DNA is TGTGGTGCTAGGCTACAGGGGGCTGAACAGTAC. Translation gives CGARLQGAEQY. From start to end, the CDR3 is CGARLQGAEQYF.

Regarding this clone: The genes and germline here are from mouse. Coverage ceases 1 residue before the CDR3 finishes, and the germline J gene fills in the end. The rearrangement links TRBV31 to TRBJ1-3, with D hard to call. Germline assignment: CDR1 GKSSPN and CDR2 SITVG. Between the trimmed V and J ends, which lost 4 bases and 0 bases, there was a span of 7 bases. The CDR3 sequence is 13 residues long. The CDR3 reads CAWTSNSGNTLYF. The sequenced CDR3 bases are TGTGCCTGGACCAGTAATTCTGGAAATACGCTCTAT.

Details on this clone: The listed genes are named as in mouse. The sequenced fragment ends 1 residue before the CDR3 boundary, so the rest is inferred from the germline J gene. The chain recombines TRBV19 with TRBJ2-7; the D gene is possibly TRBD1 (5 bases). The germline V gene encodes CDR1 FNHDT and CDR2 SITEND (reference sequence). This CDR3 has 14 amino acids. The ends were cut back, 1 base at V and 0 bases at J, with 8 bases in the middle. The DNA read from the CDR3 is TGTGCCAGCAGTATAAGACAGAGCTCCTATGAACAGTAC. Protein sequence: CASSIRQSSYEQY. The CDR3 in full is CASSIRQSSYEQYF. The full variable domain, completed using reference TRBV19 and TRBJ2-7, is GGIITQTPKFLIGQEGQKLTLKCQQNFNHDTMYWYRQDSGKGLRLIYYSITENDLQKGDLSEGYDASREKKSSFSLTVTSAQKNEMAVFLCASSIRQSSYEQYFGPGTRLTVL.

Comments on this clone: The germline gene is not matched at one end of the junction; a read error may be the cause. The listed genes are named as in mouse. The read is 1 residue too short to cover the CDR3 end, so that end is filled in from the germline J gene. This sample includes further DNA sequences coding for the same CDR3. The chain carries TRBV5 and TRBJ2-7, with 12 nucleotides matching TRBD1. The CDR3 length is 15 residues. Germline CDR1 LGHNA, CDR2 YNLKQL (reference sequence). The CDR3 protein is CASSQVGDRGLEQYF. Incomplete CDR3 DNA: TGCGCCAGCAGCCAAGTGGGGGACAGGGGGCTTGAACAGTAC.

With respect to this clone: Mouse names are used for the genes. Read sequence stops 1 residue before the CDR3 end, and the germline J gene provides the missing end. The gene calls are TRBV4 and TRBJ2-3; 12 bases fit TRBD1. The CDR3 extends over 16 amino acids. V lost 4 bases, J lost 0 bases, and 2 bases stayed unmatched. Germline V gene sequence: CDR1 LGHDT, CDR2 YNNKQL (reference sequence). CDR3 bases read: TGTGCCAGCAGCTTGGGACAGGGGGCTAGTGCAGAAACGCTGTAT. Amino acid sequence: CASSLGQGASAETLY. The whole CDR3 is CASSLGQGASAETLYF. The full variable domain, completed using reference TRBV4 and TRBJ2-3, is ETAVFQTPNYHVTQVGNEVSFNCKQTLGHDTMYWYKQDSKKLLKIMFSYNNKQLIVNETVPRRFSPQSSDKAHLNLRIKSVEPEDSAVYLCASSLGQGASAETLYFGSGTRLTVL.

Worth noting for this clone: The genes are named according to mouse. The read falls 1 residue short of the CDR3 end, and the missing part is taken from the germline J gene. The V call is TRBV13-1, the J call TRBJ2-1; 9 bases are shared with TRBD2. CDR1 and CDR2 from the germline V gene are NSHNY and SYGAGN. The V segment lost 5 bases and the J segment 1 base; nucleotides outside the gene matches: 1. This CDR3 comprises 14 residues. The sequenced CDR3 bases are TGTGCCAGCAGGGACTGGGGCAACTATGCTGAGCAGTTC. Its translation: CASRDWGNYAEQF. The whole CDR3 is CASRDWGNYAEQFF.

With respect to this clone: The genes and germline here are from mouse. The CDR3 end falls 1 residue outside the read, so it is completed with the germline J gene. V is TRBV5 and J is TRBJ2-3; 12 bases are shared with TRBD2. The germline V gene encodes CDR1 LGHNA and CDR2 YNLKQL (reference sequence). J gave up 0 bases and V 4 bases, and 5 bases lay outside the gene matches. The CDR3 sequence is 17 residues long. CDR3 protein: CASSLSTGGASAETLYF. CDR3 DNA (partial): TGTGCCAGCAGCCTCTCGACTGGGGGGGCAAGTGCAGAAACGCTGTAT.

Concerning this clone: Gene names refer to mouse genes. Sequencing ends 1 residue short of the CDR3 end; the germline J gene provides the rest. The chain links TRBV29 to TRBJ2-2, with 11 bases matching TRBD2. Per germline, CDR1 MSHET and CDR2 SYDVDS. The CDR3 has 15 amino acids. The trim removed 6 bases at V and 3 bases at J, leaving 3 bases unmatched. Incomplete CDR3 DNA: TGTGCTAGCAGGCCGGGACTGGGGGACACCGGGCAGCTCTAC. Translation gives CASRPGLGDTGQLY. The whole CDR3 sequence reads CASRPGLGDTGQLYF.

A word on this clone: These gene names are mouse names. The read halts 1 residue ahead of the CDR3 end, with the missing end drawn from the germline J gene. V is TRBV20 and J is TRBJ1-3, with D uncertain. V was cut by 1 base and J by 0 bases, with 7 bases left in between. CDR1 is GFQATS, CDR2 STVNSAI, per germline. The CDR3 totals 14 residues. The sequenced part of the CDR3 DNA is TGTGGTGCTAGGGTACAGTATTCTGGAAATACGCTCTAT. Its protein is CGARVQYSGNTLY. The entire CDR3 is CGARVQYSGNTLYF.

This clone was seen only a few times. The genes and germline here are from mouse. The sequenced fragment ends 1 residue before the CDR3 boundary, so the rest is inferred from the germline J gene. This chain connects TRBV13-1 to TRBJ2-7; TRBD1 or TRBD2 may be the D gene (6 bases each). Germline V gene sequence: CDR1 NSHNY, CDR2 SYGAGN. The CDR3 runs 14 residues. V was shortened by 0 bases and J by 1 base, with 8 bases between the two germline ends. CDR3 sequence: CASSDEGGSYEQYF. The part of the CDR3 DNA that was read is TGTGCCAGCAGTGATGAGGGGGGTTCCTATGAACAGTAC.

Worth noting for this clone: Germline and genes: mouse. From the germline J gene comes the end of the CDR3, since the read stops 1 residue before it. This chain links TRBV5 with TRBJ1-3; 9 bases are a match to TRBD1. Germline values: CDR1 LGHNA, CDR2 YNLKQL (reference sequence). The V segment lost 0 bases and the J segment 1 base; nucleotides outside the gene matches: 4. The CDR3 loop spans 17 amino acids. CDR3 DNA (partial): TGTGCCAGCAGCCAAGACCACAGGGGGCGCTCTGGAAATACGCTCTAT. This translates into CASSQDHRGRSGNTLY. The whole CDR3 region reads CASSQDHRGRSGNTLYF.

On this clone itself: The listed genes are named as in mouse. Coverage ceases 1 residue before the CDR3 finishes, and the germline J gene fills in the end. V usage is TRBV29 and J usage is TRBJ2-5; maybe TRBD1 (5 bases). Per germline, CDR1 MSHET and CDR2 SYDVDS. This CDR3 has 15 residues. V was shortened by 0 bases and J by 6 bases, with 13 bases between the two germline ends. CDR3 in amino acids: CASSLSQGRGDTQYF. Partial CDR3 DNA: TGTGCTAGCAGTTTATCGCAGGGAAGAGGGGACACCCAGTAC.

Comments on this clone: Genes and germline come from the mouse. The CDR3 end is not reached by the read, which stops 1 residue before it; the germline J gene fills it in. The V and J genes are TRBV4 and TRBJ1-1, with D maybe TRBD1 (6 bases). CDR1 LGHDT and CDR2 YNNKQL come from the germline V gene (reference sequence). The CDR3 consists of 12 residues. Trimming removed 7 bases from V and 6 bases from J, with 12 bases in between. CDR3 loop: CASNPGTPEVFF. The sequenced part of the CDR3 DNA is TGTGCCAGCAACCCTGGGACACCAGAAGTCTTC.

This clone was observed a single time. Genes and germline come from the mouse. CDR3 in amino acids: CASGYPYQDTQYF. CDR3 DNA, as far as it was read: TGTGCCAGCGGCTACCCGTACCAAGACACCCAGTAC. This chain uses TRBV13-2 with TRBJ2-5; D remains unclear. The read terminates 1 residue ahead of where the CDR3 ends, so the germline J gene completes it. The germline CDR1 and CDR2 sequences are NNHNN and SYGAGS (reference sequence). CDR3 size: 13 residues. Trimming left V 5 bases short and J 1 base short, with 8 bases between.

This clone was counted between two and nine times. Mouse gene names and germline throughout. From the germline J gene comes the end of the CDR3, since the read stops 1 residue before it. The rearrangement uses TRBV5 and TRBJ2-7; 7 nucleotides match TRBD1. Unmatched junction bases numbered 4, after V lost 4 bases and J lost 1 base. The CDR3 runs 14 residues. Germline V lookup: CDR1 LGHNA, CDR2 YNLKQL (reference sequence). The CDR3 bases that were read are TGTGCCAGCAGCCCCGGACAGGAGTCCTATGAACAGTAC. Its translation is CASSPGQESYEQY. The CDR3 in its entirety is CASSPGQESYEQYF.

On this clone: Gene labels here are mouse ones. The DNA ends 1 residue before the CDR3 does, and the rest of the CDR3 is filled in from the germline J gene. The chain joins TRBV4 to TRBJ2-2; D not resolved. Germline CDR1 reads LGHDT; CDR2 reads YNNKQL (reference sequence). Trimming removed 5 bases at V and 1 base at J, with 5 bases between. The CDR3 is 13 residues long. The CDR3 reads CASSERNTGQLYF. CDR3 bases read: TGTGCCAGCAGCGAAAGAAACACCGGGCAGCTCTAC. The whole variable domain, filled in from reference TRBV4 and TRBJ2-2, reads ETAVFQTPNYHVTQVGNEVSFNCKQTLGHDTMYWYKQDSKKLLKIMFSYNNKQLIVNETVPRRFSPQSSDKAHLNLRIKSVEPEDSAVYLCASSERNTGQLYFGEGSKLTVL.

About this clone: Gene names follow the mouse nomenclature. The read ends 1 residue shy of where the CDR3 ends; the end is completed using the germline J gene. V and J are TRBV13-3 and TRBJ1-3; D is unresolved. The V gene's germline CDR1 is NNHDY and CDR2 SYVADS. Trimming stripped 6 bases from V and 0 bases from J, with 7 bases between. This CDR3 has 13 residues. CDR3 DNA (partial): TGTGCCAGCAACCAGAATTCTGGAAATACGCTCTAT. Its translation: CASNQNSGNTLY. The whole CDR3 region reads CASNQNSGNTLYF.